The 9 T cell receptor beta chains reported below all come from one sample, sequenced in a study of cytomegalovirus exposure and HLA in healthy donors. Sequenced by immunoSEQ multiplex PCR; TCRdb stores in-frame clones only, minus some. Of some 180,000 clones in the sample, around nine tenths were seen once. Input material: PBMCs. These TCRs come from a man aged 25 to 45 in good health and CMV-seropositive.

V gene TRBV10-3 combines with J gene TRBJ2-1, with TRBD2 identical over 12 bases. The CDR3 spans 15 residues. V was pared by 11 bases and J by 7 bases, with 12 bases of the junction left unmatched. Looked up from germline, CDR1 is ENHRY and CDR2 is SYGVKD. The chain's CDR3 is CAAGSTGTSGNEQFF. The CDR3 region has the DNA TGTGCCGCAGGATCAACCGGGACTAGCGGGAATGAGCAGTTCTTC.

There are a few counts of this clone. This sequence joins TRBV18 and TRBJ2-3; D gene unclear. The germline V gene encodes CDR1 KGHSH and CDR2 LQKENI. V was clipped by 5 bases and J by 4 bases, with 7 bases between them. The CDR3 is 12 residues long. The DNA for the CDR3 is TGTGCCAGCTCAGACACCCCAGATACGCAGTATTTT. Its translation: CASSDTPDTQYF.

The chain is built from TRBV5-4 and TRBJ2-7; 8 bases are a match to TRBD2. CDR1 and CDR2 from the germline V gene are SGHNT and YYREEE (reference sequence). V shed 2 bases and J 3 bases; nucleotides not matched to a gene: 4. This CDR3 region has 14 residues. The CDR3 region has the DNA TGTGCCAGCAGCTTTGGCGGGGGGCTCTACGAGCAGTACTTC. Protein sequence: CASSFGGGLYEQYF.

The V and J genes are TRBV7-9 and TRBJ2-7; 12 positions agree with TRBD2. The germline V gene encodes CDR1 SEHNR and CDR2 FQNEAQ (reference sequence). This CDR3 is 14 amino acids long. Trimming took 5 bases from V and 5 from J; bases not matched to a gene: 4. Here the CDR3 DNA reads TGTGCCAGCAGCCCTAGCGGGGGGGCCCACGAGCAGTACTTC. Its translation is CASSPSGGAHEQYF. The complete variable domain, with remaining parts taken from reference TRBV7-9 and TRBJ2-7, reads DTGVSQNPRHKITKRGQNVTFRCDPISEHNRLYWYRQTLGQGPEFLTYFQNEAQLEKSRLLSDRFSAERPKGSFSTLEIQRTEQGDSAMYLCASSPSGGAHEQYFGPGTRLTVT.

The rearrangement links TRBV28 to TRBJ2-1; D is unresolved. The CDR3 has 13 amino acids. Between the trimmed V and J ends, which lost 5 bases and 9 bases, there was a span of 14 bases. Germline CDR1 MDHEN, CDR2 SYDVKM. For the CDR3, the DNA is TGTGCCAGCAGTACATACAGTTTAGGTGAGCAGTTCTTC. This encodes CASSTYSLGEQFF.

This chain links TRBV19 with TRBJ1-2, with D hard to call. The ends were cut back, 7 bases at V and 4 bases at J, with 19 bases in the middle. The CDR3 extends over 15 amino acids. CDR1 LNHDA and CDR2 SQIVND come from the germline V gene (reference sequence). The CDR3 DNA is TGTGCCAGTACCCCTAATGTCCAGGCCTCCTATGGCTACACCTTC. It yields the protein CASTPNVQASYGYTF. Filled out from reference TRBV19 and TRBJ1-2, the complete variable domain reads DGGITQSPKYLFRKEGQNVTLSCEQNLNHDAMYWYRQDPGQGLRLIYYSQIVNDFQKGDIAEGYSVSREKKESFPLTVTSAQKNPTAFYLCASTPNVQASYGYTFGSGTRLTVV.

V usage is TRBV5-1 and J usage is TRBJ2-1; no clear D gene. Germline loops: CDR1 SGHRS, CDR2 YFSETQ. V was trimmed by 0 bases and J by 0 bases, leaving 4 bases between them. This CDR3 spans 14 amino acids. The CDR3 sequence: CASSLDYSYNEQFF. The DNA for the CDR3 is TGCGCCAGCAGCTTGGACTACTCCTACAATGAGCAGTTCTTC. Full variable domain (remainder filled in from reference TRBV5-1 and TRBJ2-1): KAGVTQTPRYLIKTRGQQVTLSCSPISGHRSVSWYQQTPGQGLQFLFEYFSETQRNKGNFPGRFSGRQFSNSRSEMNVSTLELGDSALYLCASSLDYSYNEQFFGPGTRLTVL.

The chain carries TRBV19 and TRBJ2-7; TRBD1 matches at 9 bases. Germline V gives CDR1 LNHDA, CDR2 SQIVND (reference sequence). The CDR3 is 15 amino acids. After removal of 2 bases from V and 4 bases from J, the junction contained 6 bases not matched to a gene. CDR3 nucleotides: TGTGCCAGTAGTATAATCGGACAGGGGCCTTACGAGCAGTACTTC. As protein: CASSIIGQGPYEQYF.

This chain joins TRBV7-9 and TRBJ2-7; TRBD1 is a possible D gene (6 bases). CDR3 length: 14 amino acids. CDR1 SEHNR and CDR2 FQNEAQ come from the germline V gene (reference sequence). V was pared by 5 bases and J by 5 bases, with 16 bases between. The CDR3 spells CASSTQAGADEQYF. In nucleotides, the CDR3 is TGTGCCAGCAGCACCCAGGCAGGGGCTGACGAGCAGTACTTC.